In this sample, the clone carrying this TCR beta chain turned up a few times. The sample is drawn from a study of identical twins. The CDR3 extends over 15 amino acids. The trim removed 3 bases at V and 3 bases at J, leaving 3 bases unmatched. TCRdb called the 5' RACE reads again in MiXCR, with one record for every CDR3 protein. The table includes about 730,000 distinct CDR3 sequences, roughly 20% detected once. Another study also made use of these data, one on T cells expressing NK-cell markers.

This sequence joins TRBV12-3 or TRBV12-4 and TRBJ2-1; 9 nucleotides agree with TRBD2. The receptor's source is a woman aged 18-29 years in good health. Sample: PBMCs. CDR3 DNA sequence: TGTGCCAGCAGTTTCCTAGCGGGGAACTACAATGAGCAGTTCTTC. This sequence encodes CASSFLAGNYNEQFF.